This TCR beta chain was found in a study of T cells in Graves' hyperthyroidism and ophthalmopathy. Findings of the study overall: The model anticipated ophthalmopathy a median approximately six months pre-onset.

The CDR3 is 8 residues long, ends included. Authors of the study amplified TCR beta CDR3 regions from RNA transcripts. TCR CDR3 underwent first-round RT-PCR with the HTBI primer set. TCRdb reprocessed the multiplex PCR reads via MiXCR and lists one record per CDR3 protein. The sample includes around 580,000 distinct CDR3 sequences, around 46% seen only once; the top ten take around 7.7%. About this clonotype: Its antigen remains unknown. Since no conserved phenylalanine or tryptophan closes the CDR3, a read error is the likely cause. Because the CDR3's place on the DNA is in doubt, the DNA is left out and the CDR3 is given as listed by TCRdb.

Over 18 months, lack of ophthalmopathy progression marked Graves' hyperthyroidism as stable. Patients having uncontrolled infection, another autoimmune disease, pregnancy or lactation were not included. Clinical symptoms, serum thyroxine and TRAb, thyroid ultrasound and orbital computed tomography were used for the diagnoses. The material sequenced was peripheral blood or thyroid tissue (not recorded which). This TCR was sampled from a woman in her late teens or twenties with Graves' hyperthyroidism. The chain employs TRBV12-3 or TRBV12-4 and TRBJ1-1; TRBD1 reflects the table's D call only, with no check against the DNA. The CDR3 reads CASSPWGS.